The 19 T cell receptor beta chains presented below share a single source sample, sequenced in a study of PD-L1 blockade in urothelial cancer. The time point denotes: peripheral blood 6 weeks after treatment start. Using immunoSEQ multiplex PCR, the repertoire was profiled, and TCRdb retains in-frame clones only, with some absent. The data hold approximately 93,000 clones, with approximately 87% observed a single time. This specimen consisted of PBMCs, obtained around atezolizumab (anti-PD-L1) treatment. The receptors here all came from a man in his 70s with urothelial cancer.

The genes are TRBV11-2 and TRBJ1-5; D may be TRBD1 (6 bases). The germline V gene encodes CDR1 SGHAT and CDR2 FQNNGV. V was cut by 4 bases and J by 1 base, with 11 bases left in between. The CDR3 length is 15 residues. For the CDR3, the DNA is TGTGCCAGCAGCTCTCAAGGACAGAGCAATCAGCCCCAGCATTTT. Translating gives CASSSQGQSNQPQHF.

The chain carries TRBV18 and TRBJ2-5; 10 bases align to TRBD2. With 2 bases clipped from V and 1 base from J, the junction kept 4 bases outside the gene matches. The CDR3 runs to 16 residues. CDR1 and CDR2 (germline): KGHSH, LQKENI. CDR3 in DNA: TGTGCCAGCTCACCATCCTCTAGCGGGGGCCAAGAGACCCAGTACTTC. This translates into CASSPSSSGGQETQYF.

This clone was observed a few times. J is TRBJ2-5 and V is TRBV28, with a possible D match to TRBD1 (6 bases). The CDR3 is made up of 14 amino acids. The V and J ends lost 3 bases and 7 bases respectively, with 15 bases between them. Looked up from germline, CDR1 is MDHEN and CDR2 is SYDVKM. CDR3 in DNA: TGTGCCAGCAGTTTTAGGGACACCAAGGGGACCCAGTACTTC. Translating gives CASSFRDTKGTQYF.

This clone was found a few times. The chain has TRBV19 and TRBJ2-2; 9 bases fit TRBD2. The V gene's germline CDR1 is LNHDA and CDR2 SQIVND (reference sequence). The length of the CDR3 is 16 residues. The V gene end was trimmed by 6 bases and the J gene end by 5 bases; junction bases not matched to a gene: 10. The CDR3 is CASSSLAGVGTGELFF. CDR3 nucleotide sequence: TGTGCCAGTAGCTCGTTAGCGGGAGTCGGTACCGGGGAGCTGTTTTTT.

The chain has TRBV18 and TRBJ1-1; D is unclear. The CDR3 consists of 15 residues. CDR1 is KGHSH and CDR2 is LQKENI in the germline V gene. The V end lost 3 bases, the J end lost 6 bases, and 17 bases lay between the germline ends. CDR3 residues: CASSPTGGPSAEAFF. In DNA form, the CDR3 reads TGTGCCAGCTCACCCACCGGCGGACCTAGCGCTGAAGCTTTCTTT.

V and J are TRBV27 and TRBJ2-7; TRBD1 agrees at 9 bases. The CDR3 covers 15 residues. J lost 9 bases, V lost 0 bases, and 9 bases had no gene match. CDR1 and CDR2 from the germline V gene are MNHEY and SMNVEV (reference sequence). The CDR3 spells CASSLSIYRGLPQYF. Written as DNA, the CDR3 is TGTGCCAGCAGTTTATCGATATACAGGGGGCTACCGCAGTACTTC.

For the CDR3, the DNA is TGTGCCAGCAGCGGAATAGGACAGGACCTATGGAACACTGAAGCTTTCTTT. It encodes CASSGIGQDLWNTEAFF. The chain links TRBV11-2 to TRBJ1-1, with 7 bases identical to TRBD1. There are 17 residues in the CDR3. V lost 5 bases, J lost 1 base, and 13 bases stayed unmatched. The V gene's germline CDR1 is SGHAT and CDR2 FQNNGV.

This chain links TRBV30 with TRBJ1-5; 8 bases map to TRBD1. The CDR3 has 13 residues. Losses at the gene ends were 1 base for V and 5 bases for J; bases not matched to a gene: 1. Germline V gene sequence: CDR1 GTSNPN, CDR2 SVGIG (reference sequence). CDR3 residues: CAWSDRGDQPQHF. The CDR3 DNA reads TGTGCCTGGAGTGACAGGGGGGATCAGCCCCAGCATTTT.

This clone was counted once. The V and J genes are TRBV11-3 and TRBJ1-1; maybe TRBD1 (5 bases). Germline V gene lookup returns CDR1 SGHNT and CDR2 YENEEA. The CDR3 contains 12 residues. Trimming left V 9 bases short and J 4 bases short, with 12 bases between. The DNA for the CDR3 is TGTGCCAGTCAGGGCCTCCTCACTGAAGCTTTCTTT. Protein: CASQGLLTEAFF.

This chain connects TRBV27 to TRBJ1-1; 9 positions agree with TRBD1. Losses at the gene ends were 4 bases for V and 6 bases for J; bases not matched to a gene: 12. This CDR3 contains 16 residues. Germline V lookup: CDR1 MNHEY, CDR2 SMNVEV (reference sequence). The CDR3 here is CASSSLQTGGISEAFF. The CDR3 DNA sequence: TGTGCCAGCAGTTCACTCCAAACAGGGGGCATCTCTGAAGCTTTCTTT.

This clone appeared once. The chain recombines TRBV5-1 with TRBJ2-1, with 11 nucleotides matching TRBD2. The CDR3 contains 16 residues. J lost 2 bases, V lost 4 bases, and 5 bases had no gene match. Looked up from germline, CDR1 is SGHRS and CDR2 is YFSETQ. The CDR3 loop reads CASSPGTSGAYNEQFF. Written as DNA, the CDR3 is TGCGCCAGCAGCCCAGGGACTAGCGGAGCCTACAATGAGCAGTTCTTC. The variable domain in full, with the rest retrieved from reference TRBV5-1 and TRBJ2-1, is KAGVTQTPRYLIKTRGQQVTLSCSPISGHRSVSWYQQTPGQGLQFLFEYFSETQRNKGNFPGRFSGRQFSNSRSEMNVSTLELGDSALYLCASSPGTSGAYNEQFFGPGTRLTVL.

The chain couples TRBV27 to TRBJ2-2; TRBD2 matches 8 bases. Germline values: CDR1 MNHEY, CDR2 SMNVEV (reference sequence). V gave up 5 bases and J gave up 6 bases; unmatched junction bases: 11. The CDR3 length is 16 residues. The CDR3 DNA sequence: TGTGCCAGCAGTGCGTTTGGCGGGAGGTCCCCCGGGGAGCTGTTTTTT. This codes for CASSAFGGRSPGELFF.

V and J are TRBV19 and TRBJ1-1; TRBD1 aligns across 8 bases. Germline V gene data show CDR1 as LNHDA and CDR2 as SQIVND (reference sequence). The V segment lost 6 bases and the J segment 8 bases; nucleotides outside the gene matches: 5. The CDR3 runs 12 residues. In DNA, the CDR3 is TGTGCCAGTAGCCCCAGACAGGGGGAAGCTTTCTTT. Amino acids: CASSPRQGEAFF.

The gene calls are TRBV25-1 and TRBJ2-7; 8 bases map to TRBD1. The V segment lost 8 bases and the J segment 7 bases; nucleotides outside the gene matches: 16. In germline, CDR1 is MGHDK, CDR2 SYGVNS. The CDR3 consists of 15 residues. The DNA for the CDR3 is TGTGCCAGCTCAGAGTGGGCAGGGGGCCTGTCTGAGCAGTACTTC. Protein product: CASSEWAGGLSEQYF.

The chain has TRBV6-1 and TRBJ1-2; 7 nucleotides match TRBD1. Trimming cost V 6 bases and J 8 bases; bases outside gene matches: 9. CDR1 is MNHNS and CDR2 is SASEGT in the germline V gene. The CDR3 is 13 amino acids. CDR3 coding DNA: TGTGCCAGCAGCACGCAGGGGGATTACGGCTACACCTTC. It codes for CASSTQGDYGYTF.

The V gene is TRBV5-6, the J gene TRBJ1-1; TRBD1 might be the D (6 bases). Germline-derived CDR1 and CDR2 are SGHDT and YYEEEE. The CDR3 length is 15 residues. Trimming took off 4 bases at V and 0 bases at J, with 13 bases between the two ends. CDR3 protein: CASSIGQIMNTEAFF. CDR3 bases: TGTGCCAGCAGCATAGGACAGATCATGAACACTGAAGCTTTCTTT.

The chain employs TRBV19 and TRBJ1-3; the D gene is possibly TRBD1 (6 bases). This CDR3 region has 16 residues. Germline V gene sequence: CDR1 LNHDA, CDR2 SQIVND (reference sequence). The ends were cut back, 0 bases at V and 0 bases at J, with 9 bases in the middle. CDR3 coding DNA: TGTGCCAGTAGTATAGATCAGGACAGCTCTGGAAACACCATATATTTT. This gives the protein CASSIDQDSSGNTIYF.

The rearrangement uses TRBV5-4 and TRBJ2-1; D is perhaps TRBD2 (7 bases). The V gene's germline CDR1 is SGHNT and CDR2 YYREEE (reference sequence). This CDR3 comprises 14 residues. V was trimmed by 5 bases and J by 5 bases, leaving 14 bases between them. As DNA, the CDR3 is TGTGCCAGCAGGAAGGGGGGGGAGGACAATGAGCAGTTCTTC. Translated, it gives CASRKGGEDNEQFF.

V gene TRBV18 combines with J gene TRBJ1-1; 7 nucleotides align to TRBD1. The trim removed 3 bases at V and 0 bases at J, leaving 4 bases unmatched. Germline-derived CDR1 and CDR2 are KGHSH and LQKENI. There are 15 residues in the CDR3. CDR3 in amino acids: CASSPQGQLNTEAFF. The CDR3 DNA reads as TGTGCCAGCTCACCCCAGGGACAGCTGAACACTGAAGCTTTCTTT.